Below, 6 T cell receptor beta chains from the same sample are listed, as sequenced in a study of cytomegalovirus exposure and HLA in healthy donors. PCR primers comprised 60 Vbeta and 13 Jbeta primers. Data came from immunoSEQ multiplex PCR; TCRdb stores just in-frame clones and leaves some out. The sample holds over 100,000 clones, 74% seen once. The sequencing sample was made of PBMCs. Source of these receptors: a human donor in good health.

The chain has TRBV11-2 and TRBJ1-4; no firm D call. In germline, CDR1 is SGHAT, CDR2 FQNNGV. The CDR3 spans 15 residues. V gave up 1 base and J gave up 6 bases, with 12 bases separating them. The CDR3, as DNA: TGTGCCAGCAGCTTAGCGGGATTCCCCTATGAAAAACTGTTTTTT. This sequence encodes CASSLAGFPYEKLFF. Based on the CDR3 plus reference TRBV11-2 and TRBJ1-4, the full variable domain is EAGVAQSPRYKIIEKRQSVAFWCNPISGHATLYWYQQILGQGPKLLIQFQNNGVVDDSQLPKDRFSAERLKGVDSTLKIQPAKLEDSAVYLCASSLAGFPYEKLFFGSGTQLSVL.

The V call is TRBV5-1, the J call TRBJ2-7; D gene uncertain. The V gene's germline CDR1 is SGHRS and CDR2 YFSETQ. V lost 0 bases and J 6 bases, leaving 7 bases between the germline ends. The CDR3 length is 12 residues. The CDR3 spells CASSLASSEQYF. The CDR3 DNA follows: TGCGCCAGCAGCTTGGCGTCGAGCGAGCAGTACTTC.

V gene TRBV30 combines with J gene TRBJ1-2, with D tentatively TRBD1 (5 bases). In germline, CDR1 is GTSNPN, CDR2 SVGIG (reference sequence). V was pared by 1 base and J by 4 bases, with 7 bases between. This CDR3 region has 12 residues. The chain's CDR3 is CAWSGQFYGYTF. The CDR3 DNA reads as TGTGCCTGGAGTGGACAGTTCTATGGCTACACCTTC.

The CDR3, as DNA: TGTGCCAGCAGAGGAGGAATCTTTCCGTACTTC. Encoded protein: CASRGGIFPYF. The gene calls are TRBV28 and TRBJ2-7; D is possibly TRBD2 (5 bases). The CDR3 runs to 11 residues. The ends were cut back, 6 bases at V and 12 bases at J, with 15 bases in the middle. In germline, CDR1 is MDHEN, CDR2 SYDVKM.

This clone was found a few times. V usage is TRBV5-8 and J usage is TRBJ2-1; 11 bases match TRBD2. This CDR3 is 16 amino acids long. Germline values: CDR1 SGHTS, CDR2 YDEGEE. Trimming took 5 bases from V and 5 from J; bases not matched to a gene: 9. The CDR3 region is CASRRELAGVHNEQFF. CDR3 nucleotides: TGTGCCAGCAGGCGGGAACTAGCGGGAGTTCACAATGAGCAGTTCTTC.

V and J are TRBV5-4 and TRBJ2-1; D remains ambiguous. This CDR3 has 13 residues. Deletions cut 1 base from V and 8 bases from J, with 10 bases between. The germline V gene has CDR1 SGHNT and CDR2 YYREEE (reference sequence). The CDR3 region is CASSLPGDDEQFF. In DNA form, the CDR3 reads TGTGCCAGCAGCTTGCCAGGTGATGATGAGCAGTTCTTC.